These 31 T cell receptor beta chains share one sample of origin, sequenced in a study of blood T cell repertoires in COVID-19. The table came from immunoSEQ multiplex PCR; TCRdb's copy has only in-frame clones and leaves some out. The data contain about 78,000 clones, roughly 80% of them singletons. Sequencing was done on a sample of peripheral blood. The receptors originated from a human donor in a cohort sampled during active COVID-19.

With respect to this clone: Distinct nucleotide sequences in the sample also encode this CDR3. As DNA, the CDR3 is TGTGCCACCAGCAGAACAGGGGGAAATTACGAGCAGTACTTC. The encoded protein is CATSRTGGNYEQYF. This chain links TRBV15 with TRBJ2-7; 8 nucleotides agree with TRBD1. V was clipped by 2 bases and J by 4 bases; unmatched bases: 4. This CDR3 comprises 14 residues. Per germline, CDR1 LNHNV and CDR2 YYDKDF (reference sequence).

The chain is built from TRBV19 and TRBJ1-2, with TRBD1 matching over 8 bases. The CDR3 runs to 13 residues. V shed 4 bases and J 3 bases; nucleotides not matched to a gene: 1. Looked up from germline, CDR1 is LNHDA and CDR2 is SQIVND (reference sequence). CDR3 in DNA: TGTGCCAGTAGTAGGGGACAGGACTATGGCTACACCTTC. Encoded protein: CASSRGQDYGYTF.

The DNA for the CDR3 is TGTGCCAGCAGCACGGGGGGTTATAGCAATCAGCCCCAGCATTTT. Protein product: CASSTGGYSNQPQHF. This chain uses TRBV27 with TRBJ1-5; tentative D call: TRBD1 (5 bases). CDR3 length: 15 amino acids. Germline CDR1 is MNHEY and CDR2 is SMNVEV (reference sequence). The V end lost 6 bases, the J end lost 0 bases, and 12 bases lay between the germline ends.

The chain has TRBV6-5 and TRBJ2-7, with 9 bases aligning to TRBD1. The V segment lost 6 bases and the J segment 3 bases; nucleotides outside the gene matches: 6. This CDR3 region has 14 residues. Germline CDR1 and CDR2: MNHEY and SVGAGI. CDR3 residues: CASRTGTGIYEQYF. In nucleotides, the CDR3 is TGTGCCAGCAGAACCGGGACAGGGATCTACGAGCAGTACTTC.

This sequence joins TRBV11-3 and TRBJ1-1, with 8 nucleotides matching TRBD1. Germline CDR1 SGHNT, CDR2 YENEEA. Unmatched junction bases numbered 10, after V lost 5 bases and J lost 5 bases. This CDR3 spans 15 amino acids. The CDR3 loop reads CASSRLQGGWTEAFF. As DNA, the CDR3 is TGTGCCAGCAGCAGACTACAGGGGGGTTGGACTGAAGCTTTCTTT.

This clone was recorded only once. This rearrangement joins TRBV7-6 to TRBJ1-3; 8 bases are shared with TRBD1. Germline V CDR1 and CDR2: SGHVS, FNYEAQ. V gave up 3 bases and J gave up 0 bases; unmatched junction bases: 4. The CDR3 is made up of 16 amino acids. CDR3 residues: CASSLGQADSGNTIYF. CDR3 bases: TGTGCCAGCAGCTTGGGACAGGCCGACTCTGGAAACACCATATATTTT.

This clone was recorded a few times. J is TRBJ2-7 and V is TRBV6-5; D is ambiguous. The CDR3 is made up of 12 amino acids. Trimming removed 9 bases at V and 0 bases at J, with 9 bases between. Germline CDR1 is MNHEY and CDR2 is SVGAGI. This CDR3 is CASLSSSYEQYF. The CDR3 DNA follows: TGTGCCAGTTTGTCCAGCTCCTACGAGCAGTACTTC.

This chain links TRBV5-1 with TRBJ1-3, with D possibly TRBD1 on 5 matching bases. Trimming pared 3 bases from V and 2 bases from J, leaving 6 bases between. Germline CDR1 is SGHRS and CDR2 is YFSETQ. This CDR3 comprises 13 residues. CDR3 coding DNA: TGCGCCAGCAGCTCAGGGACTGGAAACACCATATATTTT. Its translation is CASSSGTGNTIYF.

The V call is TRBV5-3, the J call TRBJ2-3, with 8 bases identical to TRBD1. TRBV5-3 falls under the ORF class, with uncertain function. The CDR3 covers 18 residues. V shed 2 bases and J 2 bases; nucleotides not matched to a gene: 13. CDR3 in DNA: TGTGCCAGAAGCTTAAGCGTAGGGGACAGGCGTACCACAGATACGCAGTATTTT. Translated, it gives CARSLSVGDRRTTDTQYF.

V and J are TRBV18 and TRBJ1-4; D may be TRBD1 (5 bases). The CDR3 consists of 14 residues. Germline CDR1 and CDR2: KGHSH and LQKENI. The germline V and J ends were trimmed by 1 base and 6 bases, with 9 bases remaining between them. CDR3 amino acids: CASSPRSRDEKLFF. The CDR3 DNA reads as TGTGCCAGCTCACCACGCTCCAGGGATGAAAAACTGTTTTTT.

The CDR3 region is CASSYGLAGNTDTQYF. The CDR3 DNA reads TGTGCCAGCAGTTACGGACTAGCGGGGAACACAGATACGCAGTATTTT. V is TRBV6-2 or TRBV6-3 and J is TRBJ2-3; 12 positions agree with TRBD2. Trimming removed 2 bases from V and 2 bases from J; junction bases left unmatched: 2. The length of the CDR3 is 16 residues. The germline gives CDR1 MNHEY, CDR2 SVGEGT.

This clone showed up just a few times. The genes are TRBV12-5 and TRBJ1-1; D gene ambiguous. The ends were cut back, 6 bases at V and 5 bases at J, with 10 bases in the middle. The CDR3 runs to 12 residues. Germline V gene lookup returns CDR1 LGHNT and CDR2 FRNRAP. CDR3 DNA: TGTGCTAGTGGCCGTCGGGTGACTGAAGCTTTCTTT. It is translated as CASGRRVTEAFF.

V is TRBV7-9 and J is TRBJ1-5; 9 nucleotides agree with TRBD1. CDR3 length equals 14 residues. CDR1 is SEHNR, CDR2 FQNEAQ, per germline (reference sequence). The V gene end was trimmed by 5 bases and the J gene end by 7 bases; junction bases not matched to a gene: 6. The CDR3 protein is CASSTGQGNQPQHF. The CDR3 DNA is TGTGCCAGCAGCACGGGACAGGGTAACCAGCCCCAGCATTTT.

J is TRBJ2-6 and V is TRBV4-1, with D unclear. CDR3 length: 15 residues. CDR1 MGHRA and CDR2 YSYEKL come from the germline V gene. V was cut by 1 base and J by 0 bases, with 4 bases left in between. CDR3 DNA: TGCGCCAGCAGCCAAGTGAGCTCTGGGGCCAACGTCCTGACTTTC. The encoded protein is CASSQVSSGANVLTF.

This clone was detected only a few times. V is TRBV5-1 and J is TRBJ2-7, with D possibly matching TRBD1 (6 bases). CDR1 SGHRS and CDR2 YFSETQ come from the germline V gene. V lost 4 bases, J lost 0 bases, and 14 bases lay in between. The CDR3 is 15 residues long. The CDR3 reads CASSVSGTSSYEQYF. Here the CDR3 DNA reads TGCGCCAGCAGCGTATCCGGGACAAGCTCCTACGAGCAGTACTTC.

This rearrangement joins TRBV18 to TRBJ2-5; no firm D call. Germline values: CDR1 KGHSH, CDR2 LQKENI. The CDR3 spans 13 residues. Trimming took off 4 bases at V and 2 bases at J, with 8 bases between the two ends. This chain's CDR3 is CASSLGPQETQYF. Written as DNA, the CDR3 is TGTGCCAGCTCACTTGGGCCTCAAGAGACCCAGTACTTC.

The chain links TRBV21-1 to TRBJ2-7; the D call TRBD1 from the table was never checked on the DNA. TRBV21-1 is annotated as a pseudogene. The CDR3 totals 12 residues. The CDR3 loop is CASSKAIYEQYF. Here the CDR3 DNA reads TGTGCCAGCAGCAAGGCAATCTACGAGCAGTACTTC.

The chain employs TRBV5-1 and TRBJ2-7; 11 positions match TRBD1. With 9 bases clipped from V and 2 bases from J, the junction kept 7 bases outside the gene matches. The germline CDR1 and CDR2 sequences are SGHRS and YFSETQ. The CDR3 runs 14 residues. The CDR3 loop reads CATRPGQGAYEQYF. For the CDR3, the DNA is TGCGCCACTCGACCGGGACAGGGGGCCTACGAGCAGTACTTC. Complete variable domain (other parts from reference TRBV5-1 and TRBJ2-7): KAGVTQTPRYLIKTRGQQVTLSCSPISGHRSVSWYQQTPGQGLQFLFEYFSETQRNKGNFPGRFSGRQFSNSRSEMNVSTLELGDSALYLCATRPGQGAYEQYFGPGTRLTVT.

The chain joins TRBV18 to TRBJ1-4; 7 bases match TRBD1. The V segment lost 3 bases and the J segment 7 bases; nucleotides outside the gene matches: 8. Germline loops: CDR1 KGHSH, CDR2 LQKENI. The CDR3 is made up of 15 amino acids. CDR3 DNA sequence: TGTGCCAGCTCACCGGCTCAACAGGGGCGTGAAAAACTGTTTTTT. The encoded protein is CASSPAQQGREKLFF.

This chain joins TRBV9 and TRBJ1-1; 8 nucleotides align to TRBD1. The germline V gene has CDR1 SGDLS and CDR2 YYNGEE. The CDR3 contains 16 residues. V shed 4 bases, J shed 1 base, and the junction held 9 bases outside the gene matches. The CDR3 bases are TGTGCCAGCAGCCCGGGGACAGGACTATGGAACACTGAAGCTTTCTTT. This gives the protein CASSPGTGLWNTEAFF.

The rearrangement joins TRBV11-3 to TRBJ2-7, with 10 bases matching TRBD1. The CDR3 length is 15 residues. CDR1 is SGHNT, CDR2 YENEEA, per germline. The J segment lost 0 bases and the V segment lost 7 bases, leaving 6 bases of the junction unmatched. Here the CDR3 reads CASTFRDRGSYEQYF. The CDR3 nucleotides are TGTGCCAGCACCTTCCGGGACAGGGGCTCCTACGAGCAGTACTTC. The full variable domain, in which reference TRBV11-3 and TRBJ2-7 provide the parts outside the CDR3, is EAGVVQSPRYKIIEKKQPVAFWCNPISGHNTLYWYLQNLGQGPELLIRYENEEAVDDSQLPKDRFSAERLKGVDSTLKIQPAELGDSAVYLCASTFRDRGSYEQYFGPGTRLTVT.

The chain carries TRBV5-1 and TRBJ2-1, with a tentative D call TRBD2 (6 bases). The CDR3 is 14 amino acids. V lost 6 bases, J lost 7 bases, and 17 bases lay in between. The germline gives CDR1 SGHRS, CDR2 YFSETQ. CDR3 amino acids: CASKEGSKINEQFF. CDR3 bases: TGCGCCAGCAAGGAGGGGTCTAAGATAAATGAGCAGTTCTTC. Drawing the rest from reference TRBV5-1 and TRBJ2-1, the complete variable domain is KAGVTQTPRYLIKTRGQQVTLSCSPISGHRSVSWYQQTPGQGLQFLFEYFSETQRNKGNFPGRFSGRQFSNSRSEMNVSTLELGDSALYLCASKEGSKINEQFFGPGTRLTVL.

Here the CDR3 DNA reads TGTGCCAGTAGTATGGGACAGCGAAGAAGTACCTATGGCTACACCTTC. Translating it yields CASSMGQRRSTYGYTF. V is TRBV19 and J is TRBJ1-2; TRBD1 matches at 7 bases. V lost 3 bases, J lost 4 bases, and 11 bases stayed unmatched. CDR1 LNHDA and CDR2 SQIVND come from the germline V gene (reference sequence). The CDR3 totals 16 residues.

This chain joins TRBV28 and TRBJ2-3, with TRBD2 as a possible D gene (5 bases). This CDR3 contains 16 residues. The germline V and J ends were trimmed by 2 bases and 2 bases, with 14 bases remaining between them. Germline V gene lookup returns CDR1 MDHEN and CDR2 SYDVKM. CDR3 sequence: CASSLVGSGNTDTQYF. The DNA of the CDR3 is TGTGCCAGCAGTTTAGTGGGGTCGGGGAACACAGATACGCAGTATTTT.

This chain links TRBV30 with TRBJ1-1, with D maybe TRBD1 (5 bases). The germline V gene encodes CDR1 GTSNPN and CDR2 SVGIG (reference sequence). The CDR3 loop spans 14 amino acids. The ends were cut back, 2 bases at V and 4 bases at J, with 14 bases in the middle. As DNA, the CDR3 is TGTGCCTGGAGTCCCAGGGTGAGAGGCACTGAAGCTTTCTTT. It codes for CAWSPRVRGTEAFF.

The count of this clone is one. V usage is TRBV10-3 and J usage is TRBJ2-7; 10 nucleotides agree with TRBD1. CDR1 and CDR2 from the germline V gene are ENHRY and SYGVKD. Trimming cost V 5 bases and J 2 bases; bases outside gene matches: 3. The CDR3 covers 14 residues. For the CDR3, the DNA is TGTGCCATCAGTCAGGGACAGGGGACCTACGAGCAGTACTTC. Amino acids: CAISQGQGTYEQYF.

J is TRBJ2-5 and V is TRBV5-1, with D uncertain. Germline-derived CDR1 and CDR2 are SGHRS and YFSETQ. The CDR3 covers 13 residues. V shed 0 bases and J shed 1 base, with 4 bases lying between them. For the CDR3, the DNA is TGCGCCAGCAGCTTGGGGGCCCAAGAGACCCAGTACTTC. Its translation is CASSLGAQETQYF.

The chain couples TRBV11-3 to TRBJ2-6; no firm D call. Trimming pared 1 base from V and 0 bases from J, leaving 10 bases between. CDR1 SGHNT and CDR2 YENEEA come from the germline V gene. The CDR3 sequence is 17 residues long. Here the CDR3 DNA reads TGTGCCAGCAGCTTAGGCCCGCGGATCTCTGGGGCCAACGTCCTGACTTTC. Protein: CASSLGPRISGANVLTF.

The rearrangement uses TRBV19 and TRBJ1-5; the D is unclear. CDR3 length: 15 residues. V shed 7 bases and J shed 0 bases, with 13 bases lying between them. The germline V gene encodes CDR1 LNHDA and CDR2 SQIVND (reference sequence). The CDR3 sequence is CASTQWRNSNQPQHF. The CDR3 bases are TGTGCCAGTACCCAGTGGCGGAATAGCAATCAGCCCCAGCATTTT. Full variable domain (missing parts from reference TRBV19 and TRBJ1-5): DGGITQSPKYLFRKEGQNVTLSCEQNLNHDAMYWYRQDPGQGLRLIYYSQIVNDFQKGDIAEGYSVSREKKESFPLTVTSAQKNPTAFYLCASTQWRNSNQPQHFGDGTRLSIL.

In this sample, this clone turned up a few times. This rearrangement joins TRBV6-6 to TRBJ2-1; 9 nucleotides match TRBD1. V lost 0 bases, J lost 7 bases, and 4 bases stayed unmatched. The CDR3 loop spans 15 amino acids. Germline V gene sequence: CDR1 MNHNY, CDR2 SVGAGI (reference sequence). The CDR3 nucleotides read TGTGCCAGCAGTTACTCGGGGACAGGGTGGAATGAGCAGTTCTTC. Protein product: CASSYSGTGWNEQFF.

In its sample, this clone was seen many times. The chain has TRBV7-9 and TRBJ2-4; 8 bases align to TRBD1. There are 12 residues in the CDR3. V lost 4 bases and J lost 10; bases outside the gene matches: 3. CDR1 SEHNR and CDR2 FQNEAQ come from the germline V gene (reference sequence). The CDR3 loop is CASSYGQGIQYF. Here the CDR3 DNA reads TGTGCCAGCAGCTACGGACAGGGAATTCAGTACTTC.